A single sample gave rise to the 8 T cell receptor beta chains below, sequenced in a study of regulatory T cells in long-lasting Graves disease. The TCR beta library used iRepertoire HTBI primers with Arm-PCR amplification of CDR3. TCRdb processed the multiplex PCR reads anew with MiXCR; each CDR3 protein has one entry. Of 400,000 to 500,000 distinct CDR3 sequences listed, about 15% are singletons. The time point was: newly diagnosed GD, antithyroid drugs for less than 3 months. PBMC RNA was the source of the TCR library. The same specimen was also included in a second study, on T cells in Graves' hyperthyroidism and ophthalmopathy.

The material sequenced was peripheral blood mononuclear cells (PBMCs), taken at new diagnosis, from a patient treated with antithyroid drugs. The origin of the receptors is a woman in her twenties or thirties with Graves disease.

In this sample, this clonotype turned up many times. This sequence joins TRBV20-1 and TRBJ2-1, with 7 bases lining up with TRBD2. The germline gives CDR1 DFQATT, CDR2 SNEGSKA (reference sequence). The CDR3 runs 16 residues. With V trimmed by 1 base and J by 3 bases, 9 bases remained unmatched. CDR3 protein: CSARVGGSGVYNEQFF. The CDR3 nucleotides read TGCAGTGCTAGAGTCGGCGGGAGTGGTGTCTACAATGAGCAGTTCTTC.

This clonotype occurred many times. The chain has TRBV6-2 or TRBV6-3 and TRBJ2-7; 8 nucleotides match TRBD2. V lost 7 bases and J lost 2; bases outside the gene matches: 4. The CDR3 spans 13 residues. CDR1 is MNHEY, CDR2 SVGEGT, per germline. CDR3 DNA: TGTGCCAGCAATCCGGGAGGGCCCTACGAGCAGTACTTC. Encoded protein: CASNPGGPYEQYF.

Of note for this clonotype: One base separates it from a far larger clone, so it is likely a read error. V gene TRBV2 combines with J gene TRBJ2-1, with 7 nucleotides matching TRBD1. Germline V CDR1 and CDR2: SNHLY, FYNNEI. V shed 5 bases and J 10 bases; nucleotides not matched to a gene: 8. The CDR3 loop spans 13 amino acids. CDR3 sequence (DNA): TGTGCCAGCAGTAAGGACAGGTCGAGCGAGCAGTTCTTC. Its protein is CASSKDRSSEQFF.

The sample holds many counts of this clonotype. The J gene is TRBJ2-7, the V gene TRBV9; TRBD2 matches 9 bases. This CDR3 comprises 15 residues. The junction had 8 bases not matched to a gene; V was cut back by 2 bases and J by 5 bases. Germline V gene lookup returns CDR1 SGDLS and CDR2 YYNGEE. The CDR3 DNA sequence: TGTGCCAGCAGCGTCGGGACTAGCAGATCTGACGAGCAGTACTTC. Protein sequence: CASSVGTSRSDEQYF. Full variable domain (outside the CDR3, taken from reference TRBV9 and TRBJ2-7): DSGVTQTPKHLITATGQRVTLRCSPRSGDLSVYWYQQSLDQGLQFLIQYYNGEERAKGNILERFSAQQFPDLHSELNLSSLELGDSALYFCASSVGTSRSDEQYFGPGTRLTVT.

The chain links TRBV27 to TRBJ2-1, with 8 bases identical to TRBD2. Looked up from germline, CDR1 is MNHEY and CDR2 is SMNVEV (reference sequence). This CDR3 spans 13 amino acids. V shed 5 bases, J shed 7 bases, and the junction held 4 bases outside the gene matches. The DNA of the CDR3 is TGTGCCAGCAGTCACAGCGGGAGTAATGAGCAGTTCTTC. This gives the protein CASSHSGSNEQFF.

This clonotype was seen many times. The rearrangement links TRBV5-5 to TRBJ2-3, with D maybe TRBD2 (6 bases). The CDR3 runs to 14 residues. V lost 3 bases and J 5 bases, leaving 13 bases between the germline ends. Looked up from germline, CDR1 is SGHKS and CDR2 is YYEKEE (reference sequence). CDR3 loop: CASSWRRGVDTQYF. CDR3 bases: TGTGCCAGCAGCTGGAGGCGGGGAGTAGATACGCAGTATTTT. The complete variable domain, with remaining parts taken from reference TRBV5-5 and TRBJ2-3, reads DAGVTQSPTHLIKTRGQQVTLRCSPISGHKSVSWYQQVLGQGPQFIFQYYEKEERGRGNFPDRFSARQFPNYSSELNVNALLLGDSALYLCASSWRRGVDTQYFGPGTRLTVL.

The chain recombines TRBV12-3 or TRBV12-4 with TRBJ1-1; no firm D call. Trimming cost V 6 bases and J 0 bases, with 14 bases left between them. The CDR3 loop spans 15 amino acids. This chain's CDR3 is CASSRTAHMNTEAFF. CDR3 in DNA: TGTGCCAGCAGCCGGACGGCTCACATGAACACTGAAGCTTTCTTT.

This clonotype was found many times. This chain uses TRBV12-3 or TRBV12-4 with TRBJ2-7; no clear D. This CDR3 has 11 residues. The V gene lost 8 bases and the J gene lost 2 bases, with 7 bases spanning the gap. The CDR3 DNA reads as TGTGCCAGCGGGGTGACCTACGAGCAGTACTTC. It translates to CASGVTYEQYF.